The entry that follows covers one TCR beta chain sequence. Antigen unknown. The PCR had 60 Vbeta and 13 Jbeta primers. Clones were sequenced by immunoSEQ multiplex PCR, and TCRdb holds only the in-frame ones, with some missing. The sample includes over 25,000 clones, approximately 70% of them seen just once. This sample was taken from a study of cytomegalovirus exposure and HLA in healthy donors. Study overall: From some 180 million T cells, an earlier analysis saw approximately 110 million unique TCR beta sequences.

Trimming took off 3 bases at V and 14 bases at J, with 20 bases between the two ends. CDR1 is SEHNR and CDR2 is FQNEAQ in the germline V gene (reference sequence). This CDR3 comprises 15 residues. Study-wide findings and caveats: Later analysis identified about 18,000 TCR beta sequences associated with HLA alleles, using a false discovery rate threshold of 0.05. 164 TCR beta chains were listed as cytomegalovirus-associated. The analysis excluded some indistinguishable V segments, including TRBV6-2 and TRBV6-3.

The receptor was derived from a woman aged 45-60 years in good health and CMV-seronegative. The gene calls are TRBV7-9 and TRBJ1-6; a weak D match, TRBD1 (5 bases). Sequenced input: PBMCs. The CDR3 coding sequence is TGTGCCAGCAGCTTTGGGTTGGCCCTCAGGGTTGCCCTCCACTTT. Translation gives CASSFGLALRVALHF.